Shown below are 4 T cell receptor beta chains from a single sample sequenced in a study of T cell responses to AZD1222 COVID-19 vaccine. Measured with immunoSEQ multiplex PCR; TCRdb has only the in-frame clones, and not every one. The sample holds approximately 150,000 clones, approximately 90% seen once. The material was peripheral blood, obtained on day 0 of AZD1222 vaccination. The receptors were gathered from an adult in good health.

This clone was seen a handful of times. This chain connects TRBV6-5 to TRBJ1-5; D remains unclear. Germline V gene lookup returns CDR1 MNHEY and CDR2 SVGAGI. V was pared by 2 bases and J by 0 bases, with 11 bases between. This CDR3 has 16 residues. The CDR3 here is CASSYTPPGSNQPQHF. The CDR3 nucleotides are TGTGCCAGCAGTTACACGCCCCCTGGTAGCAATCAGCCCCAGCATTTT.

The chain carries TRBV29-1 and TRBJ2-5, with D perhaps TRBD2 (7 bases). Germline CDR1 SQVTM, CDR2 ANQGSEA. The CDR3 is 16 amino acids. V lost 4 bases and J 5 bases, leaving 23 bases between the germline ends. In nucleotides, the CDR3 is TGCAGCGTTGGATTTTGGGGGGGCGCGGTAGGGGAGACCCAGTACTTC. It yields the protein CSVGFWGGAVGETQYF.

The CDR3 DNA sequence: TGTGCCATCAGTGAGTCATTCAGTAGGACTAGCGGGAGCTACGAGCAGTACTTC. Residues: CAISESFSRTSGSYEQYF. The chain combines TRBV10-3 with TRBJ2-7; 13 nucleotides align to TRBD2. The CDR3 extends over 18 amino acids. Per the germline V gene, CDR1 is ENHRY and CDR2 is SYGVKD. Unmatched junction bases numbered 8, after V lost 0 bases and J lost 3 bases.

The chain joins TRBV28 to TRBJ2-2; 11 bases fit TRBD1. With 4 bases clipped from V and 7 bases from J, the junction kept 11 bases outside the gene matches. The CDR3 spans 17 residues. Germline assignment: CDR1 MDHEN and CDR2 SYDVKM. CDR3 nucleotide sequence: TGTGCCAGCAGTTCTATCCGGGACAGGGGGAATAGCGGGGAGCTGTTTTTT. Protein product: CASSSIRDRGNSGELFF.